This T cell receptor beta chain emerged from a study of spatial heterogeneity in lung cancer. In TCRdb, the 5' RACE reads were re-called with MiXCR into one record per CDR3 protein. The sample shows under 25,000 distinct CDR3 sequences, 7% of them seen only once. This clonotype was observed many times. Time point in this sample: sample taken at primary tumor resection. Without sorting, whole RNA was sequenced from tumor, nontumor lung or frozen PBMC. Trimming stripped 6 bases from V and 2 bases from J, with 16 bases between. The CDR3 runs 15 residues. Germline V gene lookup returns CDR1 SGHDT and CDR2 YYEEEE.

The source material was PBMCs, sampled at surgery. The TCR sequence derives from a male donor with early-stage non-small cell lung cancer. The chain joins TRBV5-6 to TRBJ2-3; a weak D match, TRBD2 (5 bases). In DNA, the CDR3 is TGTGCCAGCACCTTCCGAAGAGGACTCACAGATACGCAGTATTTT. Translating gives CASTFRRGLTDTQYF.